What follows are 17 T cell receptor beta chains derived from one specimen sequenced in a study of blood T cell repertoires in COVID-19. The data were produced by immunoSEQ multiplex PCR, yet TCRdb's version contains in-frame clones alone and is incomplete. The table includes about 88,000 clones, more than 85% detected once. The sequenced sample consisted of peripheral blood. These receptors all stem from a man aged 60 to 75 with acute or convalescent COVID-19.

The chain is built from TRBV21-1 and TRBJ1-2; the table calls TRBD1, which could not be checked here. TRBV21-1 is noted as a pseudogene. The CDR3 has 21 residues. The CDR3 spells CASSKVETGGPNPKSYYGYTF. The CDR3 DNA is TGTGCCAGCAGCAAAGTGGAGACAGGGGGACCTAATCCCAAAAGTTACTATGGCTACACCTTC.

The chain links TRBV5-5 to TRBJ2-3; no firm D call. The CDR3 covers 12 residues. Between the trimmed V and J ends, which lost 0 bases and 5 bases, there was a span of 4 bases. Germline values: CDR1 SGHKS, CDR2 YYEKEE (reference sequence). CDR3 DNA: TGTGCCAGCAGCTTGGTCGTAGATACGCAGTATTTT. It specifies CASSLVVDTQYF.

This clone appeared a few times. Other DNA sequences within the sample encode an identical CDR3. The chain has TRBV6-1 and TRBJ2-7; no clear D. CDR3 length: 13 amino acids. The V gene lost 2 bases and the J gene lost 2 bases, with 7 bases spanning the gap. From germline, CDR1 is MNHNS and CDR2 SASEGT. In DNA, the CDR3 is TGTGCCAGCAGTGAAAATAGCCCCTACGAGCAGTACTTC. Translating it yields CASSENSPYEQYF.

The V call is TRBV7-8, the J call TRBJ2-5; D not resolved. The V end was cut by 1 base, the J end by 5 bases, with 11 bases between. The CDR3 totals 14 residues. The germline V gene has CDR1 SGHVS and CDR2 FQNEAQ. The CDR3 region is CASSLVRASETQYF. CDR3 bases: TGTGCCAGCAGCTTAGTGCGTGCGTCGGAGACCCAGTACTTC.

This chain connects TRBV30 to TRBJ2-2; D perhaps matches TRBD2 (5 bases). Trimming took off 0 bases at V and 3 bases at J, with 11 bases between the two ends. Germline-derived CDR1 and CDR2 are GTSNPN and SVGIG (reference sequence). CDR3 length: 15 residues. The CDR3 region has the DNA TGTGCCTGGAGTGTACTAGAGCTATACACCGGGGAGCTGTTTTTT. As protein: CAWSVLELYTGELFF.

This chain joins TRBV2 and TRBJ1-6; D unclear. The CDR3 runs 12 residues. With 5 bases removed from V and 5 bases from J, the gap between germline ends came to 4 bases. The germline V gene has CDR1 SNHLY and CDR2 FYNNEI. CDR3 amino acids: CASSPNNSPLHF. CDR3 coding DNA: TGTGCCAGCAGTCCCAATAATTCACCCCTCCACTTT.

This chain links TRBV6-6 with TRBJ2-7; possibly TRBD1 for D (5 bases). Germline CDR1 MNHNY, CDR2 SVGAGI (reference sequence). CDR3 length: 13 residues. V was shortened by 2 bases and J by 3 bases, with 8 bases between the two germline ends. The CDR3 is CASSYGDSYEQYF. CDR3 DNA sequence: TGTGCCAGCAGTTACGGCGACAGCTACGAGCAGTACTTC.

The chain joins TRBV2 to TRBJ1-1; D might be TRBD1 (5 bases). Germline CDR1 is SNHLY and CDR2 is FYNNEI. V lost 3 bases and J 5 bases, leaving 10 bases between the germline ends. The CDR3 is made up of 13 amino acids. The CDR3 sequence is CASSDLGPTEAFF. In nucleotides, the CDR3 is TGTGCCAGCAGTGATTTGGGGCCTACTGAAGCTTTCTTT.

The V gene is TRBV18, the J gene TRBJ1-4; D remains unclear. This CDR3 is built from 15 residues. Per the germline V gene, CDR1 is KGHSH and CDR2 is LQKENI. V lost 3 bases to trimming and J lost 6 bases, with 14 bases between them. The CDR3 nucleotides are TGTGCCAGCTCACCCATCCAAGACACAGATGAAAAACTGTTTTTT. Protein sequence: CASSPIQDTDEKLFF.

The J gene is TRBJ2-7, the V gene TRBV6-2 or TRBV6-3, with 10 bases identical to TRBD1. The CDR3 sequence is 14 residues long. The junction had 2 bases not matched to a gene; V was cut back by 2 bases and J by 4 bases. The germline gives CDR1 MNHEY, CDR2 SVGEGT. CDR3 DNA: TGTGCCAGCAGTTACGGGGACAGGGGTTACGAGCAGTACTTC. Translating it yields CASSYGDRGYEQYF.

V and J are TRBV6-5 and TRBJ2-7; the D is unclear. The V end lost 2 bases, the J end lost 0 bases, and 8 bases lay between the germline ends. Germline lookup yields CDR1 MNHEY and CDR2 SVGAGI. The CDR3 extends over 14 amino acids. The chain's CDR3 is CASSYRSSSYEQYF. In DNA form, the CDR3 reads TGTGCCAGCAGTTACAGATCTAGCTCCTACGAGCAGTACTTC.

The CDR3 DNA reads as TGCAGCACTATGGGGGAGGTATCAAACATTCAGTACTTC. It is translated as CSTMGEVSNIQYF. This chain joins TRBV29-1 and TRBJ2-4; TRBD2 is a possible D gene (6 bases). The CDR3 is 13 amino acids. Germline V lookup: CDR1 SQVTM, CDR2 ANQGSEA. The V gene lost 8 bases and the J gene lost 6 bases, with 17 bases spanning the gap.

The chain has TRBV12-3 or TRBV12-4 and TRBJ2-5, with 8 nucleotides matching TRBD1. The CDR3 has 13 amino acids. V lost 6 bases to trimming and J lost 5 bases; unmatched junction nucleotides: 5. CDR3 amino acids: CASSPTGGETQYF. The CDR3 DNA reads TGTGCCAGCAGCCCAACAGGGGGGGAGACCCAGTACTTC.

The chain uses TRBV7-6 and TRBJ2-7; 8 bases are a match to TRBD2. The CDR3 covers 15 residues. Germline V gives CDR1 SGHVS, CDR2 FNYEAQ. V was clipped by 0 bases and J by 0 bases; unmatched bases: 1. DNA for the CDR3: TGTGCCAGCAGCTTAGCTAGCGGGAACTCCTACGAGCAGTACTTC. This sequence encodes CASSLASGNSYEQYF.

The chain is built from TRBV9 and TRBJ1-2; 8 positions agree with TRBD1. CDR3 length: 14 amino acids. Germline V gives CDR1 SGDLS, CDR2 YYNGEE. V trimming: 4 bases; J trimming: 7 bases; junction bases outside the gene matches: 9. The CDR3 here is CASSPGGQGGGYTF. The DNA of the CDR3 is TGTGCCAGCAGCCCCGGCGGACAGGGCGGTGGCTACACCTTC.

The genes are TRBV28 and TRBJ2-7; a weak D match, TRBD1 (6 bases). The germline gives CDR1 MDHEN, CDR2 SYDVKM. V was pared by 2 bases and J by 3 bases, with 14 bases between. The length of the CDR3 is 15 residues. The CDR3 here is CASSLQTKGVYEQYF. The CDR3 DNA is TGTGCCAGCAGTTTACAAACGAAGGGGGTCTACGAGCAGTACTTC. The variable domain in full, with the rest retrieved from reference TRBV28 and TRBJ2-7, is DVKVTQSSRYLVKRTGEKVFLECVQDMDHENMFWYRQDPGLGLRLIYFSYDVKMKEKGDIPEGYSVSREKKERFSLILESASTNQTSMYLCASSLQTKGVYEQYFGPGTRLTVT.

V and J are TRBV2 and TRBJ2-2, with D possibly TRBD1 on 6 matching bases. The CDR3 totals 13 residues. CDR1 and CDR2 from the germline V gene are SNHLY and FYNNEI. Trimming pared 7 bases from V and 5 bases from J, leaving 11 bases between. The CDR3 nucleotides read TGTGCCAGCAAACAGGGCAATACCGGGGAGCTGTTTTTT. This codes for CASKQGNTGELFF.